The sequence of this T cell receptor (beta chain) was determined in a study of blood T cell repertoires in COVID-19. Clones were read by immunoSEQ multiplex PCR, and TCRdb kept only the in-frame ones, dropping some. The data show about 300,000 clones, roughly 90% seen once. J gave up 7 bases and V 5 bases, and 9 bases lay outside the gene matches. The CDR3 length is 15 residues. Germline CDR1 reads SGHTA; CDR2 reads FQGNSA. This sequence originates from a woman aged 25 to 39 with COVID-19, enrolled during active disease. The sequenced sample consisted of peripheral blood. The chain carries TRBV7-2 and TRBJ1-4, with 8 bases fitting TRBD1. CDR3 region: CASSAFGQGGEKLFF. The CDR3 coding sequence is TGTGCCAGCAGCGCTTTCGGACAGGGTGGTGAAAAACTGTTTTTT.